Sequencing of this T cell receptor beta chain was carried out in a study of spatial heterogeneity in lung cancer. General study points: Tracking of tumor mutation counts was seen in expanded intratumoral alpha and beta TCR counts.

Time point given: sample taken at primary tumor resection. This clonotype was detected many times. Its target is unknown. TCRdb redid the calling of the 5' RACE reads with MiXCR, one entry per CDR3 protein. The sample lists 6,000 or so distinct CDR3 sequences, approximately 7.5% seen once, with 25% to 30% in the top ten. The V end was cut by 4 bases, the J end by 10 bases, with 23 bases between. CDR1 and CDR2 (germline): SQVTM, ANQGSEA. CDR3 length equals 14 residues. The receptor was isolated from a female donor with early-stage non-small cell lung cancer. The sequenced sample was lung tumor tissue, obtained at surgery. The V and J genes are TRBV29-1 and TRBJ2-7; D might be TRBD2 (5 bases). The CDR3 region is CSVVHGILLGEQYF. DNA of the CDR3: TGCAGCGTTGTCCACGGGATCCTACTGGGAGAACAGTACTTC.